The clone carrying this T cell receptor beta chain was found many times. The CDR3 regions of TCR beta were amplified from RNA transcripts. The study used the HTBI primer set for a first-round RT-PCR of the TCR CDR3. From the multiplex PCR reads, TCRdb called clonotypes with MiXCR, one entry per CDR3 protein. The data show fewer than 350,000 distinct CDR3 sequences, with 10% to 15% seen just once and roughly 8% held by the top ten. The patients, who ranged from 18 to 65 in age, presented with newly diagnosed hyperthyroidism lasting under 2 months. Blood was drawn at first hyperthyroidism diagnosis, before any ophthalmopathy symptoms. This record comes from a study of T cells in Graves' hyperthyroidism and ophthalmopathy. This CDR3 is built from 15 residues. Unmatched junction bases numbered 5, after V lost 5 bases and J lost 0 bases.

This TCR came from a young woman with Graves' hyperthyroidism that later progressed to Graves' ophthalmopathy. The chain joins TRBV12-3 or TRBV12-4 to TRBJ2-7; 9 nucleotides agree with TRBD2. The sample was blood. CDR3 DNA sequence: TGTGCCAGCAGTCTTAGCGGGAGCCACTCCTACGAGCAGTACTTC. It is translated as CASSLSGSHSYEQYF.